Below are 24 T cell receptor beta chains sequenced from a single sample in a study of OX40 agonist ivuxolimab in advanced cancers. The repertoire was sequenced with immunoSEQ multiplex PCR; TCRdb's copy has only in-frame clones and lacks some. The sample contains 75,000 to 100,000 clones, 75% to 95% of which appear only once. Sample: CD4+ or CD8+ T cells sorted from blood, taken in a trial of the OX40 agonist ivuxolimab. These receptors were obtained from an adult with an advanced solid tumor such as melanoma, head and neck, liver or kidney cancer.

CDR3 loop: CASSLGLAPNEQFF. In nucleotides, the CDR3 is TGCGCCAGCAGCTTGGGACTAGCTCCCAATGAGCAGTTCTTC. The genes are TRBV5-1 and TRBJ2-1, with TRBD2 identical over 7 bases. The CDR3 contains 14 residues. The V and J ends lost 0 bases and 6 bases, in that order; junction bases with no gene match: 3. Germline V gene data show CDR1 as SGHRS and CDR2 as YFSETQ.

The chain joins TRBV9 to TRBJ2-7; no clear D gene. The CDR3 sequence is 14 residues long. The germline CDR1 and CDR2 sequences are SGDLS and YYNGEE. With 0 bases removed from V and 2 bases from J, the gap between germline ends came to 9 bases. The DNA of the CDR3 is TGTGCCAGCAGCGTAGGGACCCTACCCTACGAGCAGTACTTC. Its protein product is CASSVGTLPYEQYF.

This clone came up a few times. This sequence joins TRBV5-1 and TRBJ2-7, with D hard to call. The germline CDR1 and CDR2 sequences are SGHRS and YFSETQ. The CDR3 runs 16 residues. The germline V and J ends were trimmed by 0 bases and 3 bases, with 16 bases remaining between them. The CDR3 DNA reads as TGCGCCAGCAGCTTGGAAAGTACAAGATCATACTACGAGCAGTACTTC. The encoded protein is CASSLESTRSYYEQYF.

The V gene is TRBV7-2, the J gene TRBJ1-3; no clear D. Germline values: CDR1 SGHTA, CDR2 FQGNSA. The CDR3 extends over 14 amino acids. V shed 7 bases and J shed 2 bases, with 12 bases lying between them. The CDR3 nucleotides read TGTGCCAGCACTACTTTTCTAACTGGAAACACCATATATTTT. It translates to CASTTFLTGNTIYF.

V usage is TRBV10-3 and J usage is TRBJ1-1, with no clear D. CDR3 size: 13 residues. The germline gives CDR1 ENHRY, CDR2 SYGVKD. The ends were cut back, 3 bases at V and 1 base at J, with 6 bases in the middle. The CDR3 is CAISDRGNTEAFF. The CDR3 nucleotides read TGTGCCATCAGTGACAGAGGGAACACTGAAGCTTTCTTT.

The V call is TRBV5-1, the J call TRBJ2-5; 15 nucleotides match TRBD2. Trimming removed 3 bases from V and 4 bases from J; junction bases left unmatched: 1. CDR1 SGHRS and CDR2 YFSETQ come from the germline V gene. There are 15 residues in the CDR3. CDR3 nucleotide sequence: TGCGCCAGCAGCTCGGGACTAGCGGGAGGAGAGACCCAGTACTTC. The encoded protein is CASSSGLAGGETQYF.

The chain couples TRBV20-1 to TRBJ2-5; D unclear. V lost 2 bases and J lost 2, with 3 bases in between. Germline CDR1 is DFQATT and CDR2 is SNEGSKA (reference sequence). The CDR3 runs to 11 residues. CDR3 in DNA: TGCAGTGCTAGAAGACAAGAGACCCAGTACTTC. Amino acids: CSARRQETQYF.

This clone was seen only once. The V gene is TRBV27, the J gene TRBJ2-3; TRBD1 might be the D (5 bases). This CDR3 has 13 amino acids. V lost 6 bases and J 2 bases, leaving 9 bases between the germline ends. Germline-derived CDR1 and CDR2 are MNHEY and SMNVEV (reference sequence). The CDR3 region has the DNA TGTGCCAGCAGGGGGCGCAACACAGATACGCAGTATTTT. Its protein product is CASRGRNTDTQYF.

The genes are TRBV14 and TRBJ2-3; 9 nucleotides line up with TRBD2. Germline CDR1 reads SGHDN; CDR2 reads FVKESK. The CDR3 totals 15 residues. V lost 3 bases, J lost 4 bases, and 5 bases stayed unmatched. The CDR3 sequence: CASSQPGLASDTQYF. DNA of the CDR3: TGTGCCAGCAGCCAGCCGGGACTAGCATCAGATACGCAGTATTTT.

The V gene is TRBV6-1, the J gene TRBJ2-7, with 8 bases aligning to TRBD1. This CDR3 spans 14 amino acids. V lost 6 bases to trimming and J lost 4 bases; unmatched junction nucleotides: 8. CDR1 is MNHNS, CDR2 SASEGT, per germline. The DNA for the CDR3 is TGTGCCAGCAGGTCTCCGGGACAGGTATACGAGCAGTACTTC. Residues: CASRSPGQVYEQYF.

This sequence joins TRBV2 and TRBJ2-1; D tentatively reads TRBD1 or TRBD2 (5 bases each). The CDR3 runs 11 residues. V shed 1 base and J shed 15 bases, with 10 bases lying between them. Germline V lookup: CDR1 SNHLY, CDR2 FYNNEI. The CDR3 nucleotides are TGTGCCAGCAGTGAAGGAGGGACGGCGTTCTTC. The encoded protein is CASSEGGTAFF.

The genes are TRBV11-1 and TRBJ2-1, with 11 bases that match TRBD2. The V gene's germline CDR1 is SGHAT and CDR2 FQDESV (reference sequence). V shed 6 bases, J shed 7 bases, and the junction held 5 bases outside the gene matches. CDR3 length equals 14 residues. The CDR3 nucleotides are TGTGCCAGCAGAAATAGCGGGAGGGGGAATGAGCAGTTCTTC. Translation gives CASRNSGRGNEQFF.

In this sample, this clone turned up a few times. V gene TRBV6-5 combines with J gene TRBJ2-7; 9 nucleotides agree with TRBD1. V shed 6 bases, J shed 2 bases, and the junction held 8 bases outside the gene matches. This CDR3 comprises 15 residues. Germline lookup yields CDR1 MNHEY and CDR2 SVGAGI. The CDR3 sequence: CASSASGTGPYEQYF. The CDR3 coding sequence is TGTGCCAGCAGCGCCTCCGGGACAGGGCCCTACGAGCAGTACTTC.

V and J are TRBV14 and TRBJ2-1; D is unclear. The V gene's germline CDR1 is SGHDN and CDR2 FVKESK. Trimming took off 2 bases at V and 6 bases at J, with 11 bases between the two ends. CDR3 length: 14 residues. The CDR3 region is CASSQWATSNEQFF. CDR3 coding DNA: TGTGCCAGCAGCCAATGGGCAACCTCCAATGAGCAGTTCTTC.

This clone turned up a few times. The chain carries TRBV11-3 and TRBJ2-5; the match to TRBD2 covers 7 bases. J was trimmed by 3 bases and V by 5 bases; bases with no gene match: 21. This CDR3 is 19 amino acids long. CDR1 and CDR2 (germline): SGHNT, YENEEA. CDR3 region: CASSRPVKAGREEEETQYF. Here the CDR3 DNA reads TGTGCCAGCAGCCGCCCCGTCAAAGCGGGAAGGGAGGAAGAAGAGACCCAGTACTTC.

The chain couples TRBV27 to TRBJ2-7; 10 nucleotides align to TRBD1. CDR1 is MNHEY and CDR2 is SMNVEV in the germline V gene (reference sequence). This CDR3 contains 13 residues. After removal of 10 bases from V and 5 bases from J, the junction contained 8 bases not matched to a gene. CDR3 protein: CATRRDRGHEQYF. The CDR3 DNA is TGTGCCACCCGGAGGGACAGGGGTCACGAGCAGTACTTC.

The CDR3 protein is CASSPLRAAGNTIYF. Written as DNA, the CDR3 is TGTGCCAGCAGCCCCCTTAGGGCAGCTGGAAACACCATATATTTT. J is TRBJ1-3 and V is TRBV9; unclear D gene. The CDR3 has 15 residues. V was trimmed by 4 bases and J by 2 bases, leaving 13 bases between them. Germline V gene sequence: CDR1 SGDLS, CDR2 YYNGEE. Drawing the rest from reference TRBV9 and TRBJ1-3, the complete variable domain is DSGVTQTPKHLITATGQRVTLRCSPRSGDLSVYWYQQSLDQGLQFLIQYYNGEERAKGNILERFSAQQFPDLHSELNLSSLELGDSALYFCASSPLRAAGNTIYFGEGSWLTVV.

This rearrangement joins TRBV19 to TRBJ1-1; D gene unclear. The ends were cut back, 3 bases at V and 4 bases at J, with 12 bases in the middle. Germline loops: CDR1 LNHDA, CDR2 SQIVND (reference sequence). This CDR3 is 14 amino acids long. CDR3 residues: CASSILGVGTEAFF. CDR3 sequence (DNA): TGTGCCAGTAGTATTTTAGGCGTCGGCACTGAAGCTTTCTTT.

The chain has TRBV9 and TRBJ2-5; possible D gene TRBD1, 5 bases. The V and J ends lost 1 base and 4 bases respectively, with 8 bases between them. This CDR3 spans 13 amino acids. In germline, CDR1 is SGDLS, CDR2 YYNGEE. The CDR3 bases are TGTGCCAGCAGCGTATCAGGGTCAGAGACCCAGTACTTC. Translation: CASSVSGSETQYF. Supplemented by reference TRBV9 and TRBJ2-5, the full variable domain reads DSGVTQTPKHLITATGQRVTLRCSPRSGDLSVYWYQQSLDQGLQFLIQYYNGEERAKGNILERFSAQQFPDLHSELNLSSLELGDSALYFCASSVSGSETQYFGPGTRLLVL.

The J gene is TRBJ1-1, the V gene TRBV10-2, with 8 bases aligning to TRBD1. Losses at the gene ends were 2 bases for V and 6 bases for J; bases not matched to a gene: 11. Germline CDR1 is WSHSY and CDR2 is SAAADI. CDR3 length: 16 residues. Here the CDR3 reads CASSERDGTGRPEAFF. CDR3 nucleotide sequence: TGCGCCAGCAGTGAGCGGGACGGGACAGGACGTCCTGAAGCTTTCTTT.

This chain connects TRBV28 to TRBJ2-2; 9 bases agree with TRBD1. Per germline, CDR1 MDHEN and CDR2 SYDVKM. The J segment lost 4 bases and the V segment lost 2 bases, leaving 5 bases of the junction unmatched. The CDR3 is 16 amino acids. The CDR3 DNA reads TGTGCCAGCAGTTTAAGGACAGGGGCGACCACCGGGGAGCTGTTTTTT. Its protein is CASSLRTGATTGELFF.

The V call is TRBV2, the J call TRBJ2-5; perhaps TRBD2 as D (6 bases). There are 14 residues in the CDR3. V was pared by 5 bases and J by 0 bases, with 10 bases between. CDR1 and CDR2 (germline): SNHLY, FYNNEI. CDR3 DNA sequence: TGTGCCAGCAGTAAGGGACTGAACCAAGAGACCCAGTACTTC. The encoded protein is CASSKGLNQETQYF.

The chain has TRBV7-2 and TRBJ1-1, with 8 bases lining up with TRBD1. The CDR3 runs to 14 residues. Trimming took 5 bases from V and 5 from J; bases not matched to a gene: 7. CDR1 is SGHTA and CDR2 is FQGNSA in the germline V gene. The CDR3 is CASSASGGATEAFF. CDR3 sequence (DNA): TGTGCCAGCAGCGCCTCAGGGGGCGCGACTGAAGCTTTCTTT.

The CDR3 reads CASSFTGSQQETQYF. The CDR3, as DNA: TGTGCCAGCAGTTTCACCGGGAGCCAACAAGAGACCCAGTACTTC. The rearrangement links TRBV27 to TRBJ2-5; perhaps TRBD2 as D (6 bases). Per germline, CDR1 MNHEY and CDR2 SMNVEV (reference sequence). The germline V and J ends were trimmed by 3 bases and 2 bases, with 13 bases remaining between them. The CDR3 is made up of 15 amino acids.